The T cell receptor beta chain under discussion was sequenced for a study of cytomegalovirus exposure and HLA in healthy donors. In this sample, this clone turned up once. Its antigen is still unknown. With 60 Vbeta and 13 Jbeta primers, the PCR was carried out. TCRdb's copy holds only in-frame clones and misses some; the assay was immunoSEQ multiplex PCR. The table includes roughly 100,000 clones, 63% detected once. Overall study results and limits: A later analysis reportedly identified an Asian-associated ancestry cluster as carrying fewer N-insertions than the approximately 710-donor mean. Using the classifier, cytomegalovirus status was reportedly diagnosed with high specificity and sensitivity.

The CDR3 is made up of 15 amino acids. The rearrangement uses TRBV7-5 and TRBJ2-2; the DNA was not used to check the table's D call, TRBD1. TRBV7-5 is deemed a pseudogene. The specimen was PBMCs. The source of this sequence is a human donor in good health. This CDR3 reads CARSLGAGRPGELFF. The CDR3 DNA reads TGTGCCAGAAGCTTAGGGGCAGGGCGTCCCGGGGAGCTGTTTTTT.